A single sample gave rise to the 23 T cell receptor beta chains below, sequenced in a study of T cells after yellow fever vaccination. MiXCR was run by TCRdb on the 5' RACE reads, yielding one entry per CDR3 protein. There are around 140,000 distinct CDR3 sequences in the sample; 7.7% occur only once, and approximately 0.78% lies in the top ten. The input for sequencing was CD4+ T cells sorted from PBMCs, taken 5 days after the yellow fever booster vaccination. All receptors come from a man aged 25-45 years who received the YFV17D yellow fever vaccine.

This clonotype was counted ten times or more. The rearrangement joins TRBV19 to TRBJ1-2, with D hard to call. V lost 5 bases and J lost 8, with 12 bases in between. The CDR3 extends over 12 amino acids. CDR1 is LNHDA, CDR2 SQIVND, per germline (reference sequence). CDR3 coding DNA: TGTGCCAGTAGTCCAGGCCTTACGGGCTACACCTTC. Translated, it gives CASSPGLTGYTF.

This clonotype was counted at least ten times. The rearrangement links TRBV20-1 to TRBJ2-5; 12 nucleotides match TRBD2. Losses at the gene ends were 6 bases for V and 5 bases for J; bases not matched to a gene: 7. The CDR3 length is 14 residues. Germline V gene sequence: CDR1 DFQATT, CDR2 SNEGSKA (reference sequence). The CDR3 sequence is CSAVGTSGSETQYF. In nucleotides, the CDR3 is TGCAGTGCAGTCGGGACTAGCGGGTCGGAGACCCAGTACTTC.

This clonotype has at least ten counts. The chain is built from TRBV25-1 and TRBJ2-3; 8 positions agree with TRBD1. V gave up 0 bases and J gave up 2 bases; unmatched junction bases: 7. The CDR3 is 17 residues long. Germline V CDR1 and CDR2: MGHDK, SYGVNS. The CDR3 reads CASSEYIRQGTTDTQYF. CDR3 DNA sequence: TGTGCCAGCAGTGAATATATCAGACAGGGGACCACAGATACGCAGTATTTT.

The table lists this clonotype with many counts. The CDR3 region is CSASSGTSRTTQYF. CDR3 bases: TGCAGTGCTAGCTCCGGGACTAGCCGGACGACCCAGTACTTC. This sequence joins TRBV20-1 and TRBJ2-5; 9 nucleotides line up with TRBD2. Trimming removed 3 bases from V and 7 bases from J; junction bases left unmatched: 9. Per germline, CDR1 DFQATT and CDR2 SNEGSKA (reference sequence). CDR3 length equals 14 residues.

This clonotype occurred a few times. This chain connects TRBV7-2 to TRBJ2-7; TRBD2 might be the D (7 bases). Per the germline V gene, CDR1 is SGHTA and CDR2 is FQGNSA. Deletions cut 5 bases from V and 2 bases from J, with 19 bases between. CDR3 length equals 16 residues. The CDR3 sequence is CASSQRGGSPPYEQYF. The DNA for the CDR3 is TGTGCCAGCAGCCAGAGGGGGGGGAGTCCCCCCTACGAGCAGTACTTC.

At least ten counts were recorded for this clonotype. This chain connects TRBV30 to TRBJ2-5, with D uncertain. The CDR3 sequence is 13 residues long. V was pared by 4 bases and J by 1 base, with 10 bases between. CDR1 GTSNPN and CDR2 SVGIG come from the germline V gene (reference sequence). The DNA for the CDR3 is TGTGCCTGGACAGAGAACATCCAAGAGACCCAGTACTTC. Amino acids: CAWTENIQETQYF.

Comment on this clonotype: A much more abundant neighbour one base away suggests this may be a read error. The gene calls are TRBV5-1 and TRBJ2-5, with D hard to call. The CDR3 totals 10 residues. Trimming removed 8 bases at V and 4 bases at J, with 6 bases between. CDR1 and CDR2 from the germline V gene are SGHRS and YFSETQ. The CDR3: CARMGETQYF. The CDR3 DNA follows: TGCGCCAGGATGGGAGAGACCCAGTACTTC.

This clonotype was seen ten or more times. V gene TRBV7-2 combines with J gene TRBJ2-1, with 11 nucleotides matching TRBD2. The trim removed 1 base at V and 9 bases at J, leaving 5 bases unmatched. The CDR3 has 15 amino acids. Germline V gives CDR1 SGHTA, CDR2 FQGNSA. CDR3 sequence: CASSLEASGRLEQFF. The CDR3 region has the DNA TGTGCCAGCAGCTTAGAGGCTAGCGGGAGGCTTGAGCAGTTCTTC.

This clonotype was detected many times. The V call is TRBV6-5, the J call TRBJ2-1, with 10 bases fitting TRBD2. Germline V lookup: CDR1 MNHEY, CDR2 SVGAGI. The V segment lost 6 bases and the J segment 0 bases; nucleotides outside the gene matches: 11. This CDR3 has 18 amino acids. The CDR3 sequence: CASSYGVAGGSSYNEQFF. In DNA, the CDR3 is TGTGCCAGCAGCTACGGTGTAGCGGGGGGAAGCTCCTACAATGAGCAGTTCTTC.

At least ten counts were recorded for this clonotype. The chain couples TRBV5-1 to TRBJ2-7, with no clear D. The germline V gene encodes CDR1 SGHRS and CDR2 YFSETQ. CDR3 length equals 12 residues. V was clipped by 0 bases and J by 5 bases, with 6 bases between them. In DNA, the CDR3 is TGCGCCAGCAGCTTGGATATGAACGAGCAGTACTTC. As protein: CASSLDMNEQYF.

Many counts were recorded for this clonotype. CDR3 amino acids: CASTQQAGEFYEQYF. As DNA, the CDR3 is TGTGCCAGCACTCAACAAGCGGGAGAGTTCTACGAGCAGTACTTC. This chain joins TRBV4-2 and TRBJ2-7; 8 nucleotides match TRBD2. CDR1 is LGHNA, CDR2 YNFKEQ, per germline. This CDR3 has 15 residues. After removal of 7 bases from V and 3 bases from J, the junction contained 11 bases not matched to a gene.

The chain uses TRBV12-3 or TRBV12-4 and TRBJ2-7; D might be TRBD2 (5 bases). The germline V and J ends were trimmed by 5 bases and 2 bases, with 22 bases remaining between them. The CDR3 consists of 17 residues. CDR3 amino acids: CASSPYVSPPTTYEQYF. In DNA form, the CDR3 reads TGTGCCAGCAGTCCATATGTTTCCCCCCCGACTACCTACGAGCAGTACTTC.

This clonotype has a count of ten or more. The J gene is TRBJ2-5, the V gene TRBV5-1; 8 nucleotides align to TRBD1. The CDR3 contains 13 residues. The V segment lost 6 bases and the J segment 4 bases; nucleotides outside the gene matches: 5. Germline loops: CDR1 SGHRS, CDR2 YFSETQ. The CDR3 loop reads CASTLTGAETQYF. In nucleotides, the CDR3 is TGCGCCAGCACTCTGACAGGGGCAGAGACCCAGTACTTC.

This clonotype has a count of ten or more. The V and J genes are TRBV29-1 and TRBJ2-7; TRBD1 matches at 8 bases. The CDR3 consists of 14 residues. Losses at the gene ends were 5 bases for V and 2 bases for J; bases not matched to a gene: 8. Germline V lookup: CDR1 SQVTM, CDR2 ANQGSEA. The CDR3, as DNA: TGCAGCGTTAGGACAGGGAAGAAGACCTACGAGCAGTACTTC. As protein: CSVRTGKKTYEQYF.

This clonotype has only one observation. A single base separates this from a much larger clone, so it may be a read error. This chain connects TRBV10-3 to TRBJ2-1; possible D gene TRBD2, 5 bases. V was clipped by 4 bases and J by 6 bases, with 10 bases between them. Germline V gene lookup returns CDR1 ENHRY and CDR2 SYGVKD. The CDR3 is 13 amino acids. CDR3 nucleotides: TGTGCCATCAGTGGGAGGACGAGCAATGAGCAGTTCTTC. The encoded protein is CAISGRTSNEQFF.

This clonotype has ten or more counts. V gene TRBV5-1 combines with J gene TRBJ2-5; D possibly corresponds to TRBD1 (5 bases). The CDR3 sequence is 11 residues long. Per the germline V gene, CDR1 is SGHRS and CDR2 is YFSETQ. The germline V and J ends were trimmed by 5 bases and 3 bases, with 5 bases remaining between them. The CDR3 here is CASRQEETQYF. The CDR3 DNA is TGCGCCAGCAGACAGGAAGAGACCCAGTACTTC.

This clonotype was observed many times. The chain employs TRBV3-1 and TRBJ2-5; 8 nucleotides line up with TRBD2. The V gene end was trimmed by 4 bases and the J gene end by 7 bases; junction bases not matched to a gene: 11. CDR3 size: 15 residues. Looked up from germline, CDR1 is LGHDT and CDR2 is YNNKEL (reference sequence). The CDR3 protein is CASSPLAGRGGTQYF. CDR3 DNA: TGTGCCAGCAGCCCGTTAGCGGGAAGGGGCGGGACCCAGTACTTC.

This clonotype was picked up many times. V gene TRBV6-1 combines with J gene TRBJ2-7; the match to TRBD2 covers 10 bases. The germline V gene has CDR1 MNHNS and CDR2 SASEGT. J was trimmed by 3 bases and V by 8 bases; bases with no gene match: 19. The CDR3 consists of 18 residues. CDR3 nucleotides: TGTGCCAGCGCCAGGACTAGCGGACCTCCCTCGGGGATCTACGAGCAGTACTTC. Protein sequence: CASARTSGPPSGIYEQYF.

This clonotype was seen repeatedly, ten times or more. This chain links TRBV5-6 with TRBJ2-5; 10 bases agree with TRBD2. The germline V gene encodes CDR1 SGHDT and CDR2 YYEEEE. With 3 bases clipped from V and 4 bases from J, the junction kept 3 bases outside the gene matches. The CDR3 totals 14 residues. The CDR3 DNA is TGTGCCAGCAGCTCCGGACTAGCGGTAGAGACCCAGTACTTC. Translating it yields CASSSGLAVETQYF.

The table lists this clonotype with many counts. The CDR3 region is CASSGTNQPQHF. The CDR3 bases are TGTGCCAGTAGCGGCACCAATCAGCCCCAGCATTTT. This sequence joins TRBV6-6 and TRBJ1-5; D is unclear. Trimming pared 9 bases from V and 3 bases from J, leaving 9 bases between. CDR3 size: 12 residues. The germline V gene has CDR1 MNHNY and CDR2 SVGAGI (reference sequence).

The DNA of the CDR3 is TGTGCCAGCAGCTTGTCGGGACACCTTAATCAAGAGACCCAGTACTTC. Its protein product is CASSLSGHLNQETQYF. This chain uses TRBV5-6 with TRBJ2-5; D may be TRBD1 (6 bases). This CDR3 contains 16 residues. From germline, CDR1 is SGHDT and CDR2 YYEEEE. The V and J ends lost 1 base and 2 bases respectively, with 15 bases between them. Filled out from reference TRBV5-6 and TRBJ2-5, the complete variable domain reads DAGVTQSPTHLIKTRGQQVTLRCSPKSGHDTVSWYQQALGQGPQFIFQYYEEEERQRGNFPDRFSGHQFPNYSSELNVNALLLGDSALYLCASSLSGHLNQETQYFGPGTRLLVL.

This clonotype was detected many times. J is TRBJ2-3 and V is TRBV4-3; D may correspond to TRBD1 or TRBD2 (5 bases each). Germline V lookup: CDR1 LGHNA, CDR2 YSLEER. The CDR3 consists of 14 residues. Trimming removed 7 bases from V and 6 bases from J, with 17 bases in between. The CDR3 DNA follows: TGCGCCAGCAAAAATGAGGGGAAATCGGATACGCAGTATTTT. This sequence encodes CASKNEGKSDTQYF.

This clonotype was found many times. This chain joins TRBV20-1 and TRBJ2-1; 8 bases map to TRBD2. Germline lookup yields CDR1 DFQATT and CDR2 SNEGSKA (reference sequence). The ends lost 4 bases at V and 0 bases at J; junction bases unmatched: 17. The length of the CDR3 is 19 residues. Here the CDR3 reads CSAISKPIAGKSSYNEQFF. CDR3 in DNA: TGCAGTGCTATTTCCAAACCGATAGCGGGAAAGAGCTCCTACAATGAGCAGTTCTTC.